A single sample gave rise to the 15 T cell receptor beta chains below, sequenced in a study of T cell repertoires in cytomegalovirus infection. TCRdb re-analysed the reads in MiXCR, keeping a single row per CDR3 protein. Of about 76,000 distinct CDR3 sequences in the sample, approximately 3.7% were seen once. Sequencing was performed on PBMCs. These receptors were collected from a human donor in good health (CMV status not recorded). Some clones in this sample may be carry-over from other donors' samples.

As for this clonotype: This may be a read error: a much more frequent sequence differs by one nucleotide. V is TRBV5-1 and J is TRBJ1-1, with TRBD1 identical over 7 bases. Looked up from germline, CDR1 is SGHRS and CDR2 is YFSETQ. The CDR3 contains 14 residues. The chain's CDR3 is CVSSRGTENTEAFF. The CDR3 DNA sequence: TGCGTCAGCAGCAGAGGGACAGAGAACACTGAAGCTTTCTTT.

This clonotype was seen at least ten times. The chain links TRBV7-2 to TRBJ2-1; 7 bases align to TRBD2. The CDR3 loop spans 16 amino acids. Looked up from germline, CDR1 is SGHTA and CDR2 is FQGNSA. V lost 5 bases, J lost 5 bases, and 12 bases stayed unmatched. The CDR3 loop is CASSPAGTGVHNEQFF. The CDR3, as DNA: TGTGCCAGCAGCCCAGCGGGGACGGGGGTCCACAATGAGCAGTTCTTC.

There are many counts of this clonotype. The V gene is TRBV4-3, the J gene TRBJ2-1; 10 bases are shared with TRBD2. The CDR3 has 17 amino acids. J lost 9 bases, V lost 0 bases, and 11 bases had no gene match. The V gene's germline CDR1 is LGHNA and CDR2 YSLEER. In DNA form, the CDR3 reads TGCGCCAGCAGCCAAGATTCCCTAGCGGGGGTCTCCTTTGAGCAGTTCTTC. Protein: CASSQDSLAGVSFEQFF.

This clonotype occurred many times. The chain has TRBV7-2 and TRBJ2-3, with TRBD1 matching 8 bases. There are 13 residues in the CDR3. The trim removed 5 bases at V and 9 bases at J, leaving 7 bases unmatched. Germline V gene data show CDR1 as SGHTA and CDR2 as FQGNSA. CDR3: CASSGRQGSTQYF. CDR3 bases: TGTGCCAGCAGCGGGCGACAGGGGTCAACGCAGTATTTT.

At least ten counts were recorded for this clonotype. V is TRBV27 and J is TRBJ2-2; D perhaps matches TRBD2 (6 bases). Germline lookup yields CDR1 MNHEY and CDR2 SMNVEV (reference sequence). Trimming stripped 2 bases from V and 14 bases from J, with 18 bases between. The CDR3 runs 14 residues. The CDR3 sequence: CASSLGKLTGSLFF. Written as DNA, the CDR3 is TGTGCCAGCAGTTTAGGGAAGTTGACCGGGAGTCTGTTTTTT.

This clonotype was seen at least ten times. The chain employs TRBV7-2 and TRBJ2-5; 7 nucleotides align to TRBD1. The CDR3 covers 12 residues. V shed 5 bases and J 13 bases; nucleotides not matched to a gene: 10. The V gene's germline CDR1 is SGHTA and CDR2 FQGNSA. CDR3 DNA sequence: TGTGCCAGCAGCATATACAGGGGATGGAGGTACTTC. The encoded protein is CASSIYRGWRYF. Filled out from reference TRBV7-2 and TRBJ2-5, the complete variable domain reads GAGVSQSPSNKVTEKGKDVELRCDPISGHTALYWYRQSLGQGLEFLIYFQGNSAPDKSGLPSDRFSAERTGGSVSTLTIQRTQQEDSAVYLCASSIYRGWRYFGPGTRLLVL.

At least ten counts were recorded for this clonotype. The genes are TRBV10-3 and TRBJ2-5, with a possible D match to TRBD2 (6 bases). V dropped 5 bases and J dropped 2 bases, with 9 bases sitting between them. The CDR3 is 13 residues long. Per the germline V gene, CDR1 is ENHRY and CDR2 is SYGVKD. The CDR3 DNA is TGTGCCATCAGTAGGGACTTGCAAGAGACCCAGTACTTC. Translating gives CAISRDLQETQYF.

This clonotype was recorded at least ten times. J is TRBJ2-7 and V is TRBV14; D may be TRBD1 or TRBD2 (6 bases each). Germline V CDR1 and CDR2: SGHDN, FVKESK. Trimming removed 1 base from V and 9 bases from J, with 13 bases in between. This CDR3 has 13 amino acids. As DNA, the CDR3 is TGTGCCAGCAGCCAAGCCGGGGGCGCGGGGCAGTACTTC. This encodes CASSQAGGAGQYF.

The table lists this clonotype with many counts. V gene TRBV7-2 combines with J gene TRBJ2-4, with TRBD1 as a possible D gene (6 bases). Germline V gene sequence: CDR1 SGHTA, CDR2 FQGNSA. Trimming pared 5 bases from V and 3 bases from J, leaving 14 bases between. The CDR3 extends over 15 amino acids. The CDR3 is CASSLQGRGKNIQYF. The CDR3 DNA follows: TGTGCCAGCAGCCTACAGGGTCGGGGCAAAAACATTCAGTACTTC. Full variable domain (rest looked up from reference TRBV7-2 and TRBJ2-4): GAGVSQSPSNKVTEKGKDVELRCDPISGHTALYWYRQSLGQGLEFLIYFQGNSAPDKSGLPSDRFSAERTGGSVSTLTIQRTQQEDSAVYLCASSLQGRGKNIQYFGAGTRLSVL.

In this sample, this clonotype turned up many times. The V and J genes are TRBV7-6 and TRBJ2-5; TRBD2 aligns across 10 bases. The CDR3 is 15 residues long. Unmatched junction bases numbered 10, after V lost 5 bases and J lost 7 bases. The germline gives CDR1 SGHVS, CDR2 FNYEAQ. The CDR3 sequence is CASSVDPASGGTQYF. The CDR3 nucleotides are TGTGCCAGCAGCGTTGATCCGGCTAGCGGGGGGACCCAGTACTTC.

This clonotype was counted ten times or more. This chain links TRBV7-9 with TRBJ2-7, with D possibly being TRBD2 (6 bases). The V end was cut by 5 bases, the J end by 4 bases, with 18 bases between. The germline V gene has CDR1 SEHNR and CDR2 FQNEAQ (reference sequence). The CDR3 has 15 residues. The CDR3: CASSRRDSGRYEQYF. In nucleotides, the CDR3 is TGTGCCAGCAGCAGACGGGACTCCGGGCGGTACGAGCAGTACTTC.

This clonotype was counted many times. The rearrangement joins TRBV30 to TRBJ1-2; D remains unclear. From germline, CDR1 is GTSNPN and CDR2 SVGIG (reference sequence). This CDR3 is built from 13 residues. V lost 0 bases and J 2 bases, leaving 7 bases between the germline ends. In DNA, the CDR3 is TGTGCCTGGAGTGTAGCGTCAAACTATGGCTACACCTTC. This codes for CAWSVASNYGYTF.

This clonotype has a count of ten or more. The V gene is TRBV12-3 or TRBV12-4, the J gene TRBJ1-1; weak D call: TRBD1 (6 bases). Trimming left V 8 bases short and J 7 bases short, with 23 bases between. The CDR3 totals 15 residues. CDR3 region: CASRPGAEHRVEAFF. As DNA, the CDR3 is TGTGCCAGCCGACCGGGGGCAGAGCATCGGGTTGAAGCTTTCTTT.

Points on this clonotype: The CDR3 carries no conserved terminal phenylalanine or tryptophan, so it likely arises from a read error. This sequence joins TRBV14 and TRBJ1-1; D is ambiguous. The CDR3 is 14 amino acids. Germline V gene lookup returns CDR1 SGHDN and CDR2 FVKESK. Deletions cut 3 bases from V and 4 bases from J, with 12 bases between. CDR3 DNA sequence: TGTGCCAGCAGCCACATGGGTATGGGCACTGAAGCTTTCTTG. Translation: CASSHMGMGTEAFL.

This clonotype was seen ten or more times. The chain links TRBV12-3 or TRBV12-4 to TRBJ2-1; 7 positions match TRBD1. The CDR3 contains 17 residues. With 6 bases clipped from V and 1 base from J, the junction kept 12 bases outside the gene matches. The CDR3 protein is CASRPGWGTESYNEQFF. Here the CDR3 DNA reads TGTGCCAGCAGGCCCGGTTGGGGGACAGAATCCTACAATGAGCAGTTCTTC.